This T cell receptor beta chain originates from a study of cytomegalovirus exposure and HLA in healthy donors. For the study at large: Researchers previously reported finding more than 100 million unique TCR beta sequences from roughly 170 million T cells. Study outcomes and limitations: The presence/absence work took it that sequencing depth was about the same across donors. Later analysis revealed greater clonal expansion in HLA-associated TCR beta chains than in equally common others.

Concerning this clone: Its target is unknown.

Between the trimmed V and J ends, which lost 3 bases and 4 bases, there was a span of 21 bases. This CDR3 has 17 amino acids. Germline V lookup: CDR1 MDHEN, CDR2 SYDVKM. A multiplex PCR was run with 60 Vbeta primers and 13 Jbeta primers. Using immunoSEQ multiplex PCR, the repertoire was profiled, and TCRdb retains in-frame clones only, with some absent. The sample includes around 74,000 clones. The chain uses TRBV28 and TRBJ2-5; possible D gene TRBD2, 6 bases. The receptor's source is a man between 45 and 60 years old in good health and CMV-seropositive. Sequencing was carried out using PBMCs. The CDR3 DNA reads TGTGCCAGCAGTTTGGCGGTAGCTGGAGCGGGCGGAGAGACCCAGTACTTC. Translating it yields CASSLAVAGAGGETQYF. The whole variable domain, filled in from reference TRBV28 and TRBJ2-5, reads DVKVTQSSRYLVKRTGEKVFLECVQDMDHENMFWYRQDPGLGLRLIYFSYDVKMKEKGDIPEGYSVSREKKERFSLILESASTNQTSMYLCASSLAVAGAGGETQYFGPGTRLLVL.